The rows below give T cell receptor beta chains drawn from one sample of a study of PD-L1 blockade in urothelial cancer. Some clones are missing from TCRdb's copy, which holds only in-frame ones; the method was immunoSEQ multiplex PCR. The sample includes roughly 43,000 clones, 81% of them seen just once. This specimen consisted of PBMCs, obtained around atezolizumab (anti-PD-L1) treatment. The receptors originated from a man in his sixties or seventies with urothelial cancer. The conserved cysteine and the conserved F or W are not part of the CDR3 here. A D gene is named only where the DNA matches it firmly.

d_call v_call cdr3_aa
NA TRBV7-9 ASSKQQGPNTGELF
NA TRBV2 ASSADTGELF
NA TRBV4-3 ASSQDQGTYGYT
NA TRBV11-3 ASSLVQGSYEQY
NA TRBV5-4 ASSLEGGSSYEQY
NA TRBV5-1 ASSIRPLSGETYNEQF
NA TRBV7-6 ASSLSGSGNTEAF
NA TRBV4-3 ASSQDRGYGYT
TRBD1 TRBV29-1 SVEPDRGSGANVLT
NA TRBV28 ASSFPTSVETQY
NA TRBV19 ASSIRAGQNTEAF
NA TRBV25-1 ASSDPQGNSVLAF
NA TRBV4-3 ASSQAPRGPYEQY
NA TRBV7-8 ASSLAGTSYTNEQF
NA TRBV11-2 ASSLESSETQY
TRBD2 TRBV13 ASSLVSTGLAGVSSYNEQF
TRBD1 TRBV4-3 ASSHRTQGVVSTDTQY
TRBD2 TRBV5-5 ASSSGLAHIYNEQF